This T cell receptor beta chain was profiled in a study of molecular identifiers for immune sequencing clone quantification. TCRdb reprocessed the PCR reads via MiXCR and lists one record per CDR3 protein. The sample shows about 510,000 distinct CDR3 sequences, 25% of them seen only once. V lost 3 bases and J lost 6; bases outside the gene matches: 6. The CDR3 is made up of 13 amino acids. Germline CDR1 SQVTM, CDR2 ANQGSEA. Sequencing was performed on naive CD8+ T cells from blood, with Jurkat cell RNA spiked in. Subset meaning: FACS-sorted CD8+CD4-CCR7+CD45RA+ naive T cells. The sequence came from a human donor in good health. Some libraries in this study had Jurkat cell RNA spiked in. The chain carries TRBV29-1 and TRBJ1-1, with 8 nucleotides matching TRBD1. The CDR3 DNA sequence: TGCAGCGTTGAGCCAGGGGGCGCTTCTGAAGCTTTCTTT. Translating it yields CSVEPGGASEAFF. Supplemented by reference TRBV29-1 and TRBJ1-1, the full variable domain reads SAVISQKPSRDICQRGTSLTIQCQVDSQVTMMFWYRQQPGQSLTLIATANQGSEATYESGFVIDKFPISRPNLTFSTLTVSNMSPEDSSIYLCSVEPGGASEAFFGQGTRLTVV.